The rows below give T cell receptor beta chains drawn from one sample of a study of cytomegalovirus exposure and HLA in healthy donors. TCRdb keeps only in-frame clones here, not all; method: immunoSEQ multiplex PCR. The sample shows over 150,000 clones, around 74% of them seen only once. The source material was PBMCs. Receptors were obtained from a man between 18 and 35 years old in good health and CMV-seronegative. Both conserved end residues are part of each CDR3. Each record gives: V gene, D gene, J gene, clone size, CDR3 DNA, CDR3 protein. A D gene is named only where the DNA matches it firmly. Clone size is given for some rows only: seen once, a few or many times, or a class if the clone is expanded.

>TRBV11-3|.|TRBJ2-3|.
TGTGCCAGCAGCCCCCGGGGGGCCCCCCCAGATACGCAGTATTTT
CASSPRGAPPDTQYF
>TRBV30|.|TRBJ2-7|once
TGTGCCTGGAGCACAGGGTATATACTCTACGAGCAGTACTTC
CAWSTGYILYEQYF
>TRBV6-5|TRBD2|TRBJ2-2|.
TGTGCCAGCAGTTACACGACTAGCGGGGAAGGGGAGCTGTTTTTT
CASSYTTSGEGELFF
>TRBV27|.|TRBJ2-3|.
TGTGCCAGCAGTTCACACGAGGCAGATACGCAGTATTTT
CASSSHEADTQYF
>TRBV9|.|TRBJ2-2|.
TGTGCCAGCAGCGTTGGGCCCACCGGGGAGCTGTTTTTT
CASSVGPTGELFF
>TRBV7-4|.|TRBJ2-7|once
TGTGCCAGCACCACCCCCCCCTTTTGCGTCCCAATCCCATCCTCTCCCCAATACGAGCAGTACTTC
CASTTPPFCVPIPSSPQYEQYF
>TRBV2|.|TRBJ2-2|.
TGTGCCAGCAGTCTTGACAGCAGGACCGGGGAGCTGTTTTTT
CASSLDSRTGELFF
>TRBV4-3|.|TRBJ1-5|few
TGCGCCAGCAGCCAAGATCTCGGAGTCAATCAGCCCCAGCATTTT
CASSQDLGVNQPQHF
>TRBV6-5|.|TRBJ1-4|.
TGTGCCAGCAGTTTAGGACTAGGGAGAGATGAAAAACTGTTTTTT
CASSLGLGRDEKLFF
>TRBV5-5|TRBD1|TRBJ1-1|.
TGTGCCAGCAGCGTGACAGGGTTGGAGACTGAAGCTTTCTTT
CASSVTGLETEAFF
>TRBV7-3|TRBD2|TRBJ2-2|.
TGTGCCAGCAGCTTAAAGTCAGTGTGGCTAGCGGGCACCGGCAGGGAGCTGTTTTTT
CASSLKSVWLAGTGRELFF
>TRBV18|.|TRBJ1-1|once
TGTGCCAGCTCACCCGAGACAGGCCAAATGAACACTGAAGCTTTCTTT
CASSPETGQMNTEAFF
>TRBV7-2|.|TRBJ1-5|few
TGTGCCAGCAGCTCGGGACGGAGGGCTATCGAGCCCCAGCATTTT
CASSSGRRAIEPQHF
>TRBV10-1|.|TRBJ2-4|.
TGCGCCCCGCAACGAGGGCCGTTTCTTGATCGAGCCAAAAACATTCAGTACTTC
CAPQRGPFLDRAKNIQYF
>TRBV5-1|.|TRBJ2-2|once
TGCGCCAGCAGCTTGTCAGGAGGGGTCGCCGGGGAGCTGTTTTTT
CASSLSGGVAGELFF
>TRBV28|.|TRBJ1-1|.
TGTGCCAGCAGTTTTCTCAACACTGAAGCTTTCTTT
CASSFLNTEAFF
>TRBV30|TRBD2|TRBJ2-3|.
TGTGCCTGGACCCCGGGGGGGCCAACAGATACGCAGTATTTT
CAWTPGGPTDTQYF
>TRBV27|.|TRBJ1-1|.
TGTGCCAGCAGTAAAAGCGGGGGGGCGCCGTGGGACACTGAAGCTTTCTTT
CASSKSGGAPWDTEAFF
>TRBV7-8|TRBD1|TRBJ1-2|.
TGTGCCAGCATCCCGGACAGGGCTAGGTTCGGCTACACCTTC
CASIPDRARFGYTF
>TRBV2|TRBD1|TRBJ2-7|.
TGTGCCAGCCGCCGGGACAGTACCTACGAGCAGTACTTC
CASRRDSTYEQYF
>TRBV27|TRBD1|TRBJ2-5|.
TGTGCCAGCAGGATCAGGGGGAAAGAGACCCAGTACTTC
CASRIRGKETQYF
>TRBV21-1|.|TRBJ2-2|.
.
CASSKSWASGNPTNTGELFF
>TRBV7-2|.|TRBJ1-2|.
TGTGCCAGCAGCCCCGGGACATTCGGCTACACCTTC
CASSPGTFGYTF
>TRBV7-2|.|TRBJ2-3|.
TGTGCCAGCAGCTTATTGGGAGGGGGGCGTACGCAGTATTTT
CASSLLGGGRTQYF
>TRBV18|.|TRBJ1-1|.
TGTGCCAGCTCACCACTACAGGTGAACACTGAAGCTTTCTTT
CASSPLQVNTEAFF
>TRBV6-5|.|TRBJ2-5|.
TGTGCCAGCACCCACGGGGAGACCCAGTACTTC
CASTHGETQYF
>TRBV6-1|.|TRBJ1-5|once
TGTGCCAGCAGTGAGGCGGGAGGGGCGGGTCAGCCCCAGCATTTT
CASSEAGGAGQPQHF
>TRBV5-8|.|TRBJ1-5|.
TGTGCCAGCAGCCCCCCGGGGACTATGGGCAATCAGCCCCAGCATTTT
CASSPPGTMGNQPQHF
>TRBV7-9|.|TRBJ1-5|.
TGTGCCAGCAGCTTCGAGGGTTGGGGACAGCCCCAGCATTTT
CASSFEGWGQPQHF